Sequencing of this TCR beta chain was carried out in a study of technical replicates of blood from a handful of donors. The ends lost 6 bases at V and 2 bases at J; junction bases unmatched: 23. Germline CDR1 is MDHEN and CDR2 is SYDVKM. This CDR3 has 20 residues. Assay: immunoSEQ multiplex PCR; the TCRdb copy retains only in-frame clones and omits some. Of 75,000 to 80,000 clones in the sample, 94% are singletons; the top ten hold approximately 0.4%. The chain joins TRBV28 to TRBJ2-7; 9 bases match TRBD2. The material sequenced was T cells isolated from PBMCs. The receptor was derived from a human donor in good health. CDR3 nucleotides: TGTGCCAGCAGCGCATCTTCCACATTCGGTGGGGCGGGAGGGCCCTACGAGCAGTACTTC. Translation gives CASSASSTFGGAGGPYEQYF.